This T cell receptor beta chain was documented in a study of CD4 T cells in relation to SARS-CoV-2 and coronaviruses. Looking at the study overall: A couple of subjects were Hispanic; patients were 7 or 8 males and a handful of females. Study-wide results and caveats: Samples before the pandemic and after infection were not matched within any donor.

The table came from immunoSEQ multiplex PCR; TCRdb's copy has only in-frame clones and leaves some out. The table has approximately 36,000 clones, 65% to 80% seen once; the top ten hold roughly 20%. Points on this clone: Its matching antigen is unknown.

CDR1 and CDR2 (germline): SGHAT, FQNNGV. With 2 bases clipped from V and 2 bases from J, the junction kept 4 bases outside the gene matches. The CDR3 consists of 17 residues. The sample was memory CD4+ T cells from PBMCs, cultured in vitro. The rearrangement joins TRBV11-2 to TRBJ2-2; TRBD2 matches 11 bases. The receptor comes from an adult with COVID-19. CDR3 nucleotides: TGTGCCAGCAGCTTATTGAGACTAGCGGGAAACACCGGGGAGCTGTTTTTT. Encoded protein: CASSLLRLAGNTGELFF. The variable domain in full, completed from reference TRBV11-2 and TRBJ2-2, reads EAGVAQSPRYKIIEKRQSVAFWCNPISGHATLYWYQQILGQGPKLLIQFQNNGVVDDSQLPKDRFSAERLKGVDSTLKIQPAKLEDSAVYLCASSLLRLAGNTGELFFGEGSRLTVL.